This T cell receptor beta chain was recovered during a study of CD8 T cell repertoires and HIV-1 epitope variants. Study at large: Controls were a CMV, EBV and flu pool, Ebola AY9, and no peptide. Epitopes were three Gag families plus Nef HW9 and YT9. Enriched T cells were co-cultured with equal numbers of autologous T cell-negative antigen-presenting cells.

TCRdb keeps only in-frame clones here, not all; method: immunoSEQ multiplex PCR. The table records 5,000 to 7,000 clones, approximately 73% of them present only once. Remarks on this clone: Its antigen remains unidentified.

CDR1 is MNHEY, CDR2 SVGAGI, per germline. CDR3 size: 13 residues. The junction had 1 base not matched to a gene; V was cut back by 2 bases and J by 4 bases. The V gene is TRBV6-5, the J gene TRBJ1-1; 7 nucleotides line up with TRBD1. The clonotype originates from a male donor with HIV. The sequenced sample was cultured CD8+ T cells derived from PBMCs. This chain's CDR3 is CASSYEGATEAFF. CDR3 DNA sequence: TGTGCCAGCAGTTACGAGGGGGCCACTGAAGCTTTCTTT.